These 13 T cell receptor beta chains came from one sample sequenced in a study of blood T cells in healthy people across ages. A second 7 to 11 cycle PCR used barcoded and J-beta primers. Via MiXCR, TCRdb re-called the 5' RACE reads, giving one row per CDR3 protein. The sample has 650,000 to 700,000 distinct CDR3 sequences; about 30% are singletons. The sample consisted of blood. Source of these receptors: a woman of 80 years or more in good health.

This clonotype was detected only a few times. This chain joins TRBV20-1 and TRBJ2-5, with 7 bases matching TRBD2. This CDR3 region has 13 residues. Germline lookup yields CDR1 DFQATT and CDR2 SNEGSKA (reference sequence). Trimming removed 5 bases from V and 5 bases from J; junction bases left unmatched: 8. The CDR3 DNA reads as TGCAGTGCTGAAGGGGCTAGCGGTGAGACCCAGTACTTC. Protein: CSAEGASGETQYF.

This clonotype was picked up a small number of times. A much larger clone is a single base away; this may be a read error. The chain recombines TRBV27 with TRBJ2-1, with 9 bases fitting TRBD2. With the DNA end fitting TRBJ2-7 better, the J assignment may be wrong. From germline, CDR1 is MNHEY and CDR2 SMNVEV (reference sequence). This CDR3 comprises 15 residues. The CDR3 region is CASSSGTSPYNEQYF. In DNA, the CDR3 is TGTGCCAGCAGTTCGGGGACTAGCCCCTACAATGAGCAGTACTTC.

This clonotype was found many times. This chain links TRBV7-8 with TRBJ2-3; D uncertain. V was clipped by 3 bases and J by 2 bases, with 12 bases between them. Germline V CDR1 and CDR2: SGHVS, FQNEAQ. The CDR3 loop spans 15 amino acids. CDR3 DNA sequence: TGTGCCAGCAGCTTTGGTGACTCTTACACAGATACGCAGTATTTT. It translates to CASSFGDSYTDTQYF.

This clonotype has a count of ten or more. The chain is built from TRBV20-1 and TRBJ1-2; tentative D call: TRBD1 (5 bases). This CDR3 is built from 13 residues. The germline gives CDR1 DFQATT, CDR2 SNEGSKA (reference sequence). V was shortened by 1 base and J by 4 bases, with 10 bases between the two germline ends. The CDR3 DNA reads as TGCAGTGCTAGAGCCATCGGGGGCTATGGCTACACCTTC. Protein: CSARAIGGYGYTF.

V is TRBV20-1 and J is TRBJ2-4; tentatively, D is TRBD1 (7 bases). CDR1 and CDR2 (germline): DFQATT, SNEGSKA (reference sequence). The V gene lost 4 bases and the J gene lost 2 bases, with 24 bases spanning the gap. This CDR3 comprises 18 residues. The CDR3 is CSAKMGQWGDESKNIQYF. In DNA, the CDR3 is TGCAGTGCTAAAATGGGACAGTGGGGGGATGAATCCAAAAACATTCAGTACTTC.

Concerning this clonotype: The junction does not match germline at one end; this may be a read error. Here the CDR3 DNA reads TGTGCCAGCAGTGGACAGGGTGTTAACACAGATATGCAGTATTTT. Translating it yields CASSGQGVNTDMQYF. The chain recombines TRBV12-3 or TRBV12-4 with TRBJ2-3; 8 bases align to TRBD1. The CDR3 consists of 15 residues.

This clonotype was detected a few times. The chain employs TRBV5-4 and TRBJ1-3, with D possibly TRBD1 on 6 matching bases. V lost 2 bases and J 0 bases, leaving 15 bases between the germline ends. This CDR3 comprises 17 residues. Germline V gene lookup returns CDR1 SGHNT and CDR2 YYREEE (reference sequence). The CDR3 loop reads CASSLLSGTISGNTIYF. In nucleotides, the CDR3 is TGTGCCAGCAGCTTACTTTCCGGGACAATCTCTGGAAACACCATATATTTT. Based on the CDR3 plus reference TRBV5-4 and TRBJ1-3, the full variable domain is ETGVTQSPTHLIKTRGQQVTLRCSSQSGHNTVSWYQQALGQGPQFIFQYYREEENGRGNFPPRFSGLQFPNYSSELNVNALELDDSALYLCASSLLSGTISGNTIYFGEGSWLTVV.

This clonotype appeared a few times. J is TRBJ2-5 and V is TRBV5-1; the D gene is possibly TRBD2 (6 bases). The V gene's germline CDR1 is SGHRS and CDR2 YFSETQ. The CDR3 extends over 15 amino acids. V gave up 5 bases and J gave up 0 bases, with 14 bases separating them. Written as DNA, the CDR3 is TGCGCCAGCAGTTTGTGGGCGGGGCACCAAGAGACCCAGTACTTC. Amino acid sequence: CASSLWAGHQETQYF. The full variable domain, with the rest looked up from reference TRBV5-1 and TRBJ2-5, is KAGVTQTPRYLIKTRGQQVTLSCSPISGHRSVSWYQQTPGQGLQFLFEYFSETQRNKGNFPGRFSGRQFSNSRSEMNVSTLELGDSALYLCASSLWAGHQETQYFGPGTRLLVL.

The V call is TRBV10-3, the J call TRBJ1-6; 8 nucleotides line up with TRBD1. The CDR3 extends over 13 amino acids. J gave up 8 bases and V 3 bases, and 0 bases lay outside the gene matches. CDR1 ENHRY and CDR2 SYGVKD come from the germline V gene. Written as DNA, the CDR3 is TGTGCCATCAGTGAACAGGGGGATTCACCCCTCCACTTT. The encoded protein is CAISEQGDSPLHF.

There are many counts of this clonotype. The J gene is TRBJ2-1, the V gene TRBV3-1; D is perhaps TRBD1 (6 bases). This CDR3 has 14 residues. CDR1 LGHDT and CDR2 YNNKEL come from the germline V gene (reference sequence). V lost 5 bases and J lost 8, with 16 bases in between. The CDR3 DNA follows: TGTGCCAGCAGCTTCGGAAGGGGGTCGGATGAGCAGTTCTTC. This translates into CASSFGRGSDEQFF.

There are many counts of this clonotype. The J gene is TRBJ2-7, the V gene TRBV6-2 or TRBV6-3; 7 nucleotides match TRBD2. This CDR3 contains 15 residues. Germline-derived CDR1 and CDR2 are MNHEY and SVGEGT. The junction had 14 bases not matched to a gene; V was cut back by 5 bases and J by 7 bases. The CDR3 coding sequence is TGTGCCAGCAGTCCTAGGGGAGGGCCTCTAGAGGAGCAGTACTTC. Translated, it gives CASSPRGGPLEEQYF.

This clonotype has a count of ten or more. This chain connects TRBV5-6 to TRBJ1-1; D possibly corresponds to TRBD1 (6 bases). V dropped 2 bases and J dropped 3 bases, with 11 bases sitting between them. Germline V gene data show CDR1 as SGHDT and CDR2 as YYEEEE. This CDR3 has 14 amino acids. This CDR3 is CASSLTGRYTEAFF. The CDR3 DNA follows: TGTGCCAGCAGCTTAACAGGGAGGTACACTGAAGCTTTCTTT.

This clonotype occurred many times. J is TRBJ2-7 and V is TRBV6-1, with unresolved D. Trimming stripped 7 bases from V and 6 bases from J, with 10 bases between. This CDR3 region has 11 residues. Germline loops: CDR1 MNHNS, CDR2 SASEGT. The CDR3 loop is CASNGVGEQYF. The CDR3 region has the DNA TGTGCCAGCAATGGGGTCGGCGAGCAGTACTTC.